Below, 28 T cell receptor beta chains from the same sample are listed, as sequenced in a study of cytomegalovirus exposure and HLA in healthy donors. In the PCR, 60 Vbeta and 13 Jbeta primers were used. Some clones are missing from TCRdb's copy, which holds only in-frame ones; the method was immunoSEQ multiplex PCR. The profile covers 59,000 or so clones, with 85% appearing a single time and over 8.5% taken by the ten largest. Sequenced: PBMCs. The receptor source for this set is a female donor in good health and CMV-seronegative.

V gene TRBV6-1 combines with J gene TRBJ2-7; 7 bases are shared with TRBD2. V lost 2 bases and J lost 2; bases outside the gene matches: 12. The CDR3 has 17 amino acids. Germline CDR1 is MNHNS and CDR2 is SASEGT. CDR3 DNA sequence: TGTGCCAGCAGTGAATTGGCCCAGGGAGGGTTCGCCTACGAGCAGTACTTC. Translation: CASSELAQGGFAYEQYF.

This chain connects TRBV27 to TRBJ2-7, with D perhaps matching TRBD2 (6 bases). Germline CDR1 MNHEY, CDR2 SMNVEV (reference sequence). V gave up 5 bases and J gave up 9 bases, with 14 bases separating them. The CDR3 covers 12 residues. CDR3 sequence: CASSPTPGGQYF. CDR3 sequence (DNA): TGTGCCAGCAGTCCGACGCCCGGGGGGCAGTACTTC.

The gene calls are TRBV4-2 and TRBJ2-2, with a weak D call TRBD2 (6 bases). Trimming pared 1 base from V and 2 bases from J, leaving 26 bases between. This CDR3 contains 21 residues. Germline V gene data show CDR1 as LGHNA and CDR2 as YNFKEQ. CDR3 bases: TGTGCCAGCAGCCAAGGGGAGGTAGCGCGAGGGAGTGGTCAAAACACCGGGGAGCTGTTTTTT. It translates to CASSQGEVARGSGQNTGELFF.

The V call is TRBV7-9, the J call TRBJ1-1; 8 nucleotides agree with TRBD1. The CDR3 runs to 15 residues. The germline V gene has CDR1 SEHNR and CDR2 FQNEAQ (reference sequence). The V segment lost 5 bases and the J segment 8 bases; nucleotides outside the gene matches: 13. The CDR3 DNA is TGTGCCAGCAGCACCCGGACAGGGATTAGAATGGAAGCTTTCTTT. This codes for CASSTRTGIRMEAFF.

This rearrangement joins TRBV27 to TRBJ1-2; 9 bases align to TRBD1. The V gene's germline CDR1 is MNHEY and CDR2 SMNVEV (reference sequence). This CDR3 is built from 15 residues. J lost 4 bases, V lost 5 bases, and 8 bases had no gene match. This chain's CDR3 is CASSPPGQGFYGYTF. CDR3 nucleotides: TGTGCCAGCAGTCCCCCGGGACAGGGATTCTATGGCTACACCTTC.

The rearrangement joins TRBV19 to TRBJ2-1; TRBD2 agrees at 7 bases. J gave up 4 bases and V 11 bases, and 11 bases lay outside the gene matches. CDR1 and CDR2 (germline): LNHDA, SQIVND (reference sequence). CDR3 size: 14 residues. The CDR3 DNA reads TGTGCCGCATCACCCTGGGGGGGGTACAATGAGCAGTTCTTC. This codes for CAASPWGGYNEQFF.

The rearrangement joins TRBV27 to TRBJ1-5; 7 positions agree with TRBD1. Germline CDR1 is MNHEY and CDR2 is SMNVEV (reference sequence). CDR3 size: 15 residues. J gave up 3 bases and V 3 bases, and 5 bases lay outside the gene matches. The CDR3 region has the DNA TGTGCCAGCAGTTTCCAGGGGGGAATCAATCAGCCCCAGCATTTT. It specifies CASSFQGGINQPQHF.

V usage is TRBV7-9 and J usage is TRBJ1-4; D might be TRBD1 (6 bases). The V gene lost 5 bases and the J gene lost 5 bases, with 12 bases spanning the gap. CDR3 length: 14 amino acids. Germline V lookup: CDR1 SEHNR, CDR2 FQNEAQ (reference sequence). CDR3 region: CASSPGRGNEKLFF. CDR3 in DNA: TGTGCCAGCAGCCCGGGGAGGGGGAATGAAAAACTGTTTTTT.

The chain links TRBV9 to TRBJ2-6, with a tentative D call TRBD1 (5 bases). This CDR3 contains 15 residues. Germline-derived CDR1 and CDR2 are SGDLS and YYNGEE. Trimming took off 0 bases at V and 4 bases at J, with 8 bases between the two ends. The CDR3 nucleotides read TGTGCCAGCAGCGTAGTAGGGGCCGGGGCCAACGTCCTGACTTTC. It encodes CASSVVGAGANVLTF.

This clone was counted once. DNA for the CDR3: TGTGCCAGCTCAACGGGGGAGGACACTGAAGCTTTCTTT. This sequence encodes CASSTGEDTEAFF. The rearrangement links TRBV18 to TRBJ1-1, with a weak D call TRBD1 (5 bases). V was trimmed by 5 bases and J by 3 bases, leaving 10 bases between them. The V gene's germline CDR1 is KGHSH and CDR2 LQKENI. There are 13 residues in the CDR3.

This sequence joins TRBV7-9 and TRBJ2-7; 13 bases map to TRBD2. CDR3 length: 16 amino acids. Per germline, CDR1 SEHNR and CDR2 FQNEAQ (reference sequence). V lost 3 bases to trimming and J lost 1 base; unmatched junction nucleotides: 3. CDR3 DNA: TGTGCCAGCAGCTTCTGGACTAGCGGGAGTTCCTACGAGCAGTACTTC. This codes for CASSFWTSGSSYEQYF.

The V gene is TRBV7-8, the J gene TRBJ1-6; D is perhaps TRBD1 (5 bases). Trimming stripped 7 bases from V and 7 bases from J, with 23 bases between. The CDR3 runs to 17 residues. CDR1 SGHVS and CDR2 FQNEAQ come from the germline V gene. The CDR3 sequence is CASTYRPAGIENSPLHF. The CDR3 DNA follows: TGTGCCAGCACCTACCGGCCCGCAGGGATCGAGAATTCACCCCTCCACTTT.

V usage is TRBV6-5 and J usage is TRBJ2-7, with 7 bases lining up with TRBD2. Unmatched junction bases numbered 6, after V lost 8 bases and J lost 2 bases. Germline V gives CDR1 MNHEY, CDR2 SVGAGI. CDR3 length: 13 amino acids. Here the CDR3 DNA reads TGTGCCAGCGTGGCGGGAGACGCCTACGAGCAGTACTTC. It translates to CASVAGDAYEQYF.

The chain combines TRBV5-4 with TRBJ2-2; D is ambiguous. Germline V lookup: CDR1 SGHNT, CDR2 YYREEE (reference sequence). Trimming removed 1 base from V and 6 bases from J, with 13 bases in between. There are 15 residues in the CDR3. The CDR3 loop is CASSLMARRAGELFF. Here the CDR3 DNA reads TGTGCCAGCAGCTTGATGGCTAGACGCGCCGGGGAGCTGTTTTTT.

The chain links TRBV18 to TRBJ2-5; 12 positions agree with TRBD2. CDR1 and CDR2 (germline): KGHSH, LQKENI. The CDR3 spans 16 residues. J gave up 5 bases and V 4 bases, and 8 bases lay outside the gene matches. The DNA of the CDR3 is TGTGCCAGCTCACTCTTTCTAGCGGGAGGGCCGGAGACCCAGTACTTC. It specifies CASSLFLAGGPETQYF.

A note on this clone: An end of the junction does not agree with germline; a read error may underlie this. The V and J genes are TRBV15 and TRBJ1-2; 8 positions match TRBD1. The germline gives CDR1 LNHNV, CDR2 YYDKDF (reference sequence). The CDR3 covers 13 residues. The CDR3 protein is CATSGDRGHGYTF. CDR3 nucleotide sequence: TGTGCCACCAGCGGAGACAGGGGCCATGGCTACACCTTC.

The rearrangement links TRBV30 to TRBJ2-1, with D possibly TRBD2 on 5 matching bases. The CDR3 is made up of 13 amino acids. V was cut by 0 bases and J by 9 bases, with 12 bases left in between. Per the germline V gene, CDR1 is GTSNPN and CDR2 is SVGIG (reference sequence). The DNA of the CDR3 is TGTGCCTGGAGTGTACGCTCGGCGGGTGAGCAGTTCTTC. This codes for CAWSVRSAGEQFF.

The chain uses TRBV4-3 and TRBJ2-7; weak D call: TRBD2 (6 bases). CDR3 length equals 14 residues. Germline-derived CDR1 and CDR2 are LGHNA and YSLEER. The germline V and J ends were trimmed by 4 bases and 4 bases, with 14 bases remaining between them. CDR3 protein: CASSLFGGKYEQYF. The CDR3 nucleotides are TGCGCCAGCAGCCTCTTCGGGGGTAAGTACGAGCAGTACTTC.

The rearrangement links TRBV11-3 to TRBJ1-2; D is unclear. This CDR3 is 12 amino acids long. Trimming removed 6 bases from V and 7 bases from J, with 12 bases in between. CDR1 and CDR2 (germline): SGHNT, YENEEA. The CDR3 region is CASRFRRCGYTF. The DNA of the CDR3 is TGTGCCAGCAGGTTTAGGCGGTGTGGCTACACCTTC.

The CDR3 loop is CASSISPGTTYEQYF. For the CDR3, the DNA is TGCGCCAGCAGCATATCCCCCGGGACTACCTACGAGCAGTACTTC. The chain employs TRBV5-1 and TRBJ2-7; TRBD2 matches at 7 bases. The CDR3 spans 15 residues. Germline values: CDR1 SGHRS, CDR2 YFSETQ. Germline trimming cut 4 bases from V and 2 bases from J; bases unmatched to any gene: 9.

The CDR3 DNA reads TGTGCCAGCAGCTCGGGACAGGGTTACGAGCAGTACTTC. Translation: CASSSGQGYEQYF. The chain recombines TRBV13 with TRBJ2-7; 9 bases agree with TRBD1. After removal of 4 bases from V and 4 bases from J, the junction contained 2 bases not matched to a gene. The CDR3 length is 13 residues. CDR1 and CDR2 (germline): PRHDT, FYEKMQ (reference sequence).

The chain recombines TRBV5-1 with TRBJ2-3; TRBD1 agrees at 12 bases. Germline V CDR1 and CDR2: SGHRS, YFSETQ. Germline trimming cut 6 bases from V and 4 bases from J; bases unmatched to any gene: 9. CDR3 length: 16 residues. The CDR3 DNA reads TGCGCCAGCACCCCGGGCGGGACAGGGGGCTCAGATACGCAGTATTTT. Translation: CASTPGGTGGSDTQYF.

The chain recombines TRBV6-4 with TRBJ2-3, with D maybe TRBD2 (6 bases). Germline V CDR1 and CDR2: MRHNA, SNTAGT. CDR3 length equals 17 residues. Trimming stripped 3 bases from V and 0 bases from J, with 16 bases between. DNA for the CDR3: TGTGCCAGCAGTGAGGACGGGAGTGATACTAGCACAGATACGCAGTATTTT. Its protein is CASSEDGSDTSTDTQYF.

V and J are TRBV19 and TRBJ1-2; a weak D match, TRBD1 (5 bases). CDR1 and CDR2 from the germline V gene are LNHDA and SQIVND (reference sequence). The CDR3 length is 16 residues. V was cut by 7 bases and J by 8 bases, with 26 bases left in between. The CDR3 nucleotides read TGTGCCAGTATCAATGGGATGGGGCAGTGGAGCTTGGGCTACACCTTC. Translating it yields CASINGMGQWSLGYTF.

This chain connects TRBV27 to TRBJ2-1; 11 bases agree with TRBD2. The CDR3 consists of 15 residues. Germline CDR1 reads MNHEY; CDR2 reads SMNVEV (reference sequence). With V trimmed by 6 bases and J by 12 bases, 13 bases remained unmatched. CDR3 loop: CASSPGTSGRSAQFF. The DNA of the CDR3 is TGTGCCAGCAGCCCCGGGACTAGCGGTCGTTCGGCGCAGTTCTTC.

The genes are TRBV25-1 and TRBJ2-3; 13 bases are shared with TRBD2. CDR3 length: 18 residues. Per germline, CDR1 MGHDK and CDR2 SYGVNS. Trimming at V came to 2 bases and at J to 2 bases, leaving 7 bases not matched to a gene. The CDR3 spells CASSERTGLAGNTDTQYF. The CDR3 region has the DNA TGTGCCAGCAGTGAAAGGACGGGACTAGCGGGGAACACAGATACGCAGTATTTT.

This clone was seen just once. The chain carries TRBV29-1 and TRBJ2-1; tentative D call: TRBD1 (5 bases). Germline assignment: CDR1 SQVTM and CDR2 ANQGSEA. CDR3 length: 17 amino acids. The ends were cut back, 3 bases at V and 4 bases at J, with 22 bases in the middle. CDR3 DNA sequence: TGCAGCGTTGAGGTTGAGACAGTAAGAACCTTATACAATGAGCAGTTCTTC. This encodes CSVEVETVRTLYNEQFF.

This rearrangement joins TRBV6-5 to TRBJ2-5; 7 nucleotides align to TRBD2. CDR1 MNHEY and CDR2 SVGAGI come from the germline V gene. The length of the CDR3 is 13 residues. Losses at the gene ends were 6 bases for V and 5 bases for J; bases not matched to a gene: 6. This chain's CDR3 is CASRPTGRETQYF. For the CDR3, the DNA is TGTGCCAGCAGACCAACCGGGAGGGAGACCCAGTACTTC.